These 27 T cell receptor beta chains came from one sample sequenced in a study of blood T cell repertoires in COVID-19. The repertoire was sequenced with immunoSEQ multiplex PCR; TCRdb's copy has only in-frame clones and lacks some. This repertoire shows over 250,000 clones, around 91% found once; its top ten account for under 15%. Sequenced sample: peripheral blood. The receptors come from a woman aged 60-75 years with acute or convalescent COVID-19.

This chain connects TRBV5-4 to TRBJ2-6; D is possibly TRBD2 (5 bases). The germline gives CDR1 SGHNT, CDR2 YYREEE (reference sequence). CDR3 length equals 17 residues. V was pared by 1 base and J by 0 bases, with 11 bases between. CDR3 coding DNA: TGTGCCAGCAGCTTGATTAGCGTGACCTCTGGGGCCAACGTCCTGACTTTC. This sequence encodes CASSLISVTSGANVLTF.

This clone came up once. This sequence joins TRBV10-3 and TRBJ2-3; TRBD1 aligns across 11 bases. Germline V CDR1 and CDR2: ENHRY, SYGVKD. V lost 6 bases, J lost 5 bases, and 10 bases stayed unmatched. The CDR3 is 16 amino acids. The CDR3 reads CAIRIKDRGPGDTQYF. DNA of the CDR3: TGTGCCATCAGAATTAAGGACAGGGGGCCTGGAGATACGCAGTATTTT.

This sequence joins TRBV9 and TRBJ2-3; possible D gene TRBD2, 6 bases. The germline V gene encodes CDR1 SGDLS and CDR2 YYNGEE. This CDR3 spans 16 amino acids. V was clipped by 0 bases and J by 2 bases, with 13 bases between them. The DNA of the CDR3 is TGTGCCAGCAGCGTAGGAACGGGAGTGAACACAGATACGCAGTATTTT. The encoded protein is CASSVGTGVNTDTQYF.

The chain carries TRBV5-8 and TRBJ2-7; the D gene is possibly TRBD1 (6 bases). CDR1 is SGHTS and CDR2 is YDEGEE in the germline V gene. This CDR3 spans 17 amino acids. Trimming left V 5 bases short and J 0 bases short, with 21 bases between. CDR3 DNA: TGTGCCAGCAGTCGGGATACAGGGACCAGGAGCTCCTACGAGCAGTACTTC. This translates into CASSRDTGTRSSYEQYF.

This clone came up once. The chain has TRBV9 and TRBJ2-1; 11 positions match TRBD2. Germline-derived CDR1 and CDR2 are SGDLS and YYNGEE. V trimming: 2 bases; J trimming: 7 bases; junction bases outside the gene matches: 14. The CDR3 sequence is 18 residues long. The CDR3 protein is CASSVMPDTSGSGNEQFF. CDR3 DNA sequence: TGTGCCAGCAGCGTTATGCCGGATACTAGCGGGAGTGGTAATGAGCAGTTCTTC.

The chain employs TRBV15 and TRBJ1-2, with 9 bases lining up with TRBD1. Germline assignment: CDR1 LNHNV and CDR2 YYDKDF (reference sequence). The CDR3 totals 20 residues. Trimming took 3 bases from V and 6 from J; bases not matched to a gene: 23. The CDR3 bases are TGTGCCACCAGCAGGGACAGGGGCCCCCCCCACCCCCTATTTTCCAATGGCTACACCTTC. It translates to CATSRDRGPPHPLFSNGYTF.

The chain recombines TRBV7-9 with TRBJ2-7; 14 bases are a match to TRBD2. The trim removed 5 bases at V and 6 bases at J, leaving 15 bases unmatched. This CDR3 is 18 amino acids long. Germline V lookup: CDR1 SEHNR, CDR2 FQNEAQ (reference sequence). The CDR3 loop is CASSHGTSGSLIVGEQYF. CDR3 bases: TGTGCCAGCAGCCACGGGACTAGCGGGAGTCTTATCGTCGGCGAGCAGTACTTC.

V is TRBV6-2 or TRBV6-3 and J is TRBJ1-2; no clear D. This CDR3 spans 14 amino acids. Germline V gene lookup returns CDR1 MNHEY and CDR2 SVGEGT. Between the trimmed V and J ends, which lost 1 base and 4 bases, there was a span of 10 bases. The CDR3 nucleotides read TGTGCCAGCAGTTACTTGGGAGAAGGCTATGGCTACACCTTC. This encodes CASSYLGEGYGYTF.

The chain couples TRBV21-1 to TRBJ2-3; TRBD1, the table's D call, lacks a check against the DNA. TRBV21-1 is noted as a pseudogene. This CDR3 spans 16 amino acids. The DNA for the CDR3 is TGTGCCAGCACCCAAAGTAGGGACAGGGCTCGGGATACGCAGTATTTT. It specifies CASTQSRDRARDTQYF.

The chain recombines TRBV19 with TRBJ1-2; the D is unclear. CDR3 length equals 15 residues. Trimming cost V 5 bases and J 5 bases, with 18 bases left between them. Germline V CDR1 and CDR2: LNHDA, SQIVND (reference sequence). The CDR3 here is CASSSQRGSGYGYTF. The CDR3, as DNA: TGTGCCAGTAGTTCCCAACGGGGTTCTGGGTATGGCTACACCTTC.

The chain has TRBV5-1 and TRBJ1-2, with D perhaps TRBD1 (5 bases). Per germline, CDR1 SGHRS and CDR2 YFSETQ. The V end was cut by 2 bases, the J end by 2 bases, with 19 bases between. This CDR3 is built from 17 residues. CDR3 protein: CASSFGHLGTKNYGYTF. The CDR3 DNA reads TGCGCCAGCAGCTTTGGACACCTGGGAACTAAGAACTATGGCTACACCTTC.

The rearrangement uses TRBV5-6 and TRBJ2-1; 10 bases line up with TRBD2. The CDR3 has 17 amino acids. V lost 3 bases to trimming and J lost 3 bases; unmatched junction nucleotides: 9. Per the germline V gene, CDR1 is SGHDT and CDR2 is YYEEEE. The CDR3 region is CASSSQTSGKYYNEQFF. DNA of the CDR3: TGTGCCAGCAGCTCCCAAACTAGCGGGAAATACTACAATGAGCAGTTCTTC.

The chain recombines TRBV15 with TRBJ1-1; D is undetermined. CDR1 and CDR2 (germline): LNHNV, YYDKDF (reference sequence). Trimming removed 0 bases from V and 0 bases from J, with 20 bases in between. This CDR3 has 19 amino acids. CDR3 coding DNA: TGTGCCACCAGCAGAGATTGGCCCGGCAGGAACTCCATGAACACTGAAGCTTTCTTT. This codes for CATSRDWPGRNSMNTEAFF.

As to this clone: Compared with germline, one end of the junction differs, possibly owing to a read error. The V gene is TRBV3-1 (or the pseudogene TRBV3-2), the J gene TRBJ1-1; TRBD1 is a possible D gene (5 bases). The CDR3 has 14 amino acids. Germline V gene lookup returns CDR1 LGHDT and CDR2 YNNKEL (reference sequence). CDR3 sequence reads: CASSQATENAEAFF. The CDR3 DNA reads as TGTGCCAGCAGCCAAGCGACAGAGAACGCTGAAGCTTTCTTT.

The V gene is TRBV20-1, the J gene TRBJ2-5, with a weak D call TRBD2 (6 bases). CDR1 and CDR2 (germline): DFQATT, SNEGSKA (reference sequence). The CDR3 covers 11 residues. Between the trimmed V and J ends, which lost 6 bases and 10 bases, there was a span of 15 bases. CDR3 sequence: CSAHRDSLQYF. Written as DNA, the CDR3 is TGCAGTGCGCACCGGGACTCCCTCCAGTACTTC.

The chain links TRBV28 to TRBJ1-2, with 7 bases that match TRBD1. CDR3 size: 12 residues. The germline CDR1 and CDR2 sequences are MDHEN and SYDVKM. V trimming: 5 bases; J trimming: 4 bases; junction bases outside the gene matches: 1. In DNA, the CDR3 is TGTGCCAGCAGTACAGGGGTCTATGGCTACACCTTC. Encoded protein: CASSTGVYGYTF.

The chain carries TRBV5-1 and TRBJ2-3; 8 bases are shared with TRBD2. Germline V lookup: CDR1 SGHRS, CDR2 YFSETQ. After removal of 1 base from V and 4 bases from J, the junction contained 5 bases not matched to a gene. The length of the CDR3 is 15 residues. The CDR3 DNA reads as TGCGCCAGCAGCTTGTACGGGGGGGCGGCAGATACGCAGTATTTT. It codes for CASSLYGGAADTQYF.

The V and J genes are TRBV23-1 and TRBJ2-2, with 8 bases lining up with TRBD1. TRBV23-1 is an ORF, and what it does is uncertain. Germline trimming cut 4 bases from V and 9 bases from J; bases unmatched to any gene: 13. The CDR3 extends over 16 amino acids. CDR3 bases: TGCGCCAGCAGTCTACGGGACAGGTCCGTCCAGAGGGAGCTGTTTTTT. Translated, it gives CASSLRDRSVQRELFF.

The rearrangement joins TRBV4-3 to TRBJ1-2, with a possible D match to TRBD1 (5 bases). Germline V gives CDR1 LGHNA, CDR2 YSLEER. This CDR3 is built from 12 residues. For the CDR3, the DNA is TGCGCTGGGGGGTCCCGATCTAGAGGCTACACCTTC. Translation: CAGGSRSRGYTF.

The chain carries TRBV7-6 and TRBJ1-4; 9 positions match TRBD1. V dropped 4 bases and J dropped 0; count of bases not matched to a gene: 6. This CDR3 contains 17 residues. CDR1 SGHVS and CDR2 FNYEAQ come from the germline V gene. CDR3 coding DNA: TGTGCCAGCAGCTGGGGACAGGGATATTCAACTAATGAAAAACTGTTTTTT. Translation gives CASSWGQGYSTNEKLFF.

The J gene is TRBJ1-1, the V gene TRBV9; the D gene is possibly TRBD1 (5 bases). Trimming took 0 bases from V and 1 from J, leaving 7 bases between them. In germline, CDR1 is SGDLS, CDR2 YYNGEE. The CDR3 runs 14 residues. This CDR3 reads CASSVGTQNTEAFF. The CDR3 DNA follows: TGTGCCAGCAGCGTAGGGACACAGAACACTGAAGCTTTCTTT.

For the CDR3, the DNA is TGTGCCAGTAGTCATCTGGCTAGCGGGCTCCAAGAGACCCAGTACTTC. Translation: CASSHLASGLQETQYF. The chain combines TRBV19 with TRBJ2-5, with 8 positions matching TRBD2. Unmatched junction bases numbered 9, after V lost 5 bases and J lost 1 base. This CDR3 is built from 16 residues. CDR1 is LNHDA and CDR2 is SQIVND in the germline V gene (reference sequence).

The J gene is TRBJ1-1, the V gene TRBV11-3; D remains ambiguous. The V and J ends lost 2 bases and 1 base respectively, with 8 bases between them. CDR3 length equals 14 residues. The germline V gene encodes CDR1 SGHNT and CDR2 YENEEA. CDR3 region: CASSLRGSNTEAFF. As DNA, the CDR3 is TGTGCCAGCAGCTTACGGGGATCGAACACTGAAGCTTTCTTT.

The chain joins TRBV5-1 to TRBJ2-3; D gene uncertain. The CDR3 has 14 residues. The V and J ends lost 0 bases and 0 bases respectively, with 5 bases between them. The germline V gene encodes CDR1 SGHRS and CDR2 YFSETQ. The CDR3 bases are TGCGCCAGCAGCTTGGATGGCAGCACAGATACGCAGTATTTT. Translating gives CASSLDGSTDTQYF.

The chain recombines TRBV5-4 with TRBJ1-1; 8 bases are shared with TRBD1. Germline V gene sequence: CDR1 SGHNT, CDR2 YYREEE (reference sequence). The CDR3 extends over 14 amino acids. V trimming: 2 bases; J trimming: 7 bases; junction bases outside the gene matches: 7. CDR3 DNA: TGTGCCAGCAGCTTTGGACAGGGAGGGGGTGAAGCTTTCTTT. Translated: CASSFGQGGGEAFF.

This rearrangement joins TRBV6-1 to TRBJ1-6, with D tentatively TRBD1 (6 bases). Trimming removed 0 bases from V and 7 bases from J, with 16 bases in between. The germline CDR1 and CDR2 sequences are MNHNS and SASEGT. The CDR3 contains 17 residues. CDR3 loop: CASSEASNRVGNSPLHF. In DNA form, the CDR3 reads TGTGCCAGCAGTGAAGCAAGTAACAGGGTAGGGAATTCACCCCTCCACTTT.

The V call is TRBV18, the J call TRBJ1-1; D possibly corresponds to TRBD1 (5 bases). The ends were cut back, 0 bases at V and 5 bases at J, with 13 bases in the middle. CDR1 and CDR2 (germline): KGHSH, LQKENI. The CDR3 consists of 15 residues. CDR3 sequence reads: CASSPPRDGGTEAFF. CDR3 nucleotide sequence: TGTGCCAGCTCACCACCCAGGGACGGAGGGACTGAAGCTTTCTTT. Based on the CDR3 plus reference TRBV18 and TRBJ1-1, the full variable domain is NAGVMQNPRHLVRRRGQEARLRCSPMKGHSHVYWYRQLPEEGLKFMVYLQKENIIDESGMPKERFSAEFPKEGPSILRIQQVVRGDSAAYFCASSPPRDGGTEAFFGQGTRLTVV.